Only a few counts were recorded for the clone carrying this T cell receptor (beta chain). This entry is derived from a study of T cells in Graves' hyperthyroidism and ophthalmopathy. For the study at large: Peripheral blood was collected at initial diagnosis, before any treatment.

This CDR3 spans 16 amino acids. Looked up from germline, CDR1 is MNHEY and CDR2 is SMNVEV (reference sequence). The V gene lost 2 bases and the J gene lost 4 bases, with 14 bases spanning the gap. The investigators amplified TCR beta CDR3 regions from RNA transcripts. TCR CDR3 underwent first-round RT-PCR with the HTBI primer set. TCRdb re-called the multiplex PCR reads with MiXCR, one entry per CDR3 protein. The repertoire holds about 640,000 distinct CDR3 sequences, with around 21% as singletons. Duration under 3 months, a NOSPECS grade of at least 4, and a Clinical Activity Score of at least 3 characterized the ophthalmopathy patients.

The sequencing input was blood. V and J are TRBV27 and TRBJ1-4, with D unresolved. The receptor comes from a man aged 25 to 40 with Graves' ophthalmopathy. The chain's CDR3 is CASSLLPLTGNEKLFF. CDR3 nucleotide sequence: TGTGCCAGCAGTTTACTCCCCCTGACGGGTAATGAAAAACTGTTTTTT. The variable domain in full, with the rest retrieved from reference TRBV27 and TRBJ1-4, is EAQVTQNPRYLITVTGKKLTVTCSQNMNHEYMSWYRQDPGLGLRQIYYSMNVEVTDKGDVPEGYKVSRKEKRNFPLILESPSPNQTSLYFCASSLLPLTGNEKLFFGSGTQLSVL.